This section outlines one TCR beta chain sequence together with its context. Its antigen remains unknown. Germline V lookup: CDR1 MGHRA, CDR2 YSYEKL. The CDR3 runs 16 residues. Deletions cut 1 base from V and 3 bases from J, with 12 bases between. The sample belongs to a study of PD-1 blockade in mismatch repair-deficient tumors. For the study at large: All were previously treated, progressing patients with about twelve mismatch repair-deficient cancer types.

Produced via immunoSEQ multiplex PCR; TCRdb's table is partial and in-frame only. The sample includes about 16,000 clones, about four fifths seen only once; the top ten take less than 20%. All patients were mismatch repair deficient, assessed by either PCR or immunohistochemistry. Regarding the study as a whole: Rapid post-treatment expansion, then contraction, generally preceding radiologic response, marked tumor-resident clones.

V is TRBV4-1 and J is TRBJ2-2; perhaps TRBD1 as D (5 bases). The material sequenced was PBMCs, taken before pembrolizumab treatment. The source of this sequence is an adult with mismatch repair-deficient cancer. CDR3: CASSQAMGPHTGELFF. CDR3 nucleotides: TGCGCCAGCAGCCAAGCGATGGGGCCCCACACCGGGGAGCTGTTTTTT.